This TCR beta chain was recorded in a study of T cells in localized non-small cell lung cancer. This clone showed up just once. As yet, its antigen is unknown. In germline, CDR1 is LNHDA, CDR2 SQIVND (reference sequence). V lost 6 bases to trimming and J lost 6 bases; unmatched junction nucleotides: 14. This CDR3 is built from 16 residues. Study-wide findings and caveats: A denser population of T cells in blood accompanied longer overall survival. Appearance in adjacent lung was seen for a median about 59 of the top 100 tumor clones. Clonality peaked in uninvolved adjacent lung rather than tumor.

Assay: immunoSEQ multiplex PCR; the TCRdb copy retains only in-frame clones and omits some. The sample contains tens of thousands of clones, approximately 84% of which appear only once. The chain has TRBV19 and TRBJ2-1; 7 positions match TRBD2. The receptor comes from a male donor older than 55 with stage III lung adenocarcinoma. This specimen consisted of peripheral blood, obtained before any cancer treatment. The CDR3 loop reads CASSLTRLAVSNEQFF. CDR3 nucleotide sequence: TGTGCCAGTAGCCTCACACGACTAGCAGTAAGCAATGAGCAGTTCTTC.